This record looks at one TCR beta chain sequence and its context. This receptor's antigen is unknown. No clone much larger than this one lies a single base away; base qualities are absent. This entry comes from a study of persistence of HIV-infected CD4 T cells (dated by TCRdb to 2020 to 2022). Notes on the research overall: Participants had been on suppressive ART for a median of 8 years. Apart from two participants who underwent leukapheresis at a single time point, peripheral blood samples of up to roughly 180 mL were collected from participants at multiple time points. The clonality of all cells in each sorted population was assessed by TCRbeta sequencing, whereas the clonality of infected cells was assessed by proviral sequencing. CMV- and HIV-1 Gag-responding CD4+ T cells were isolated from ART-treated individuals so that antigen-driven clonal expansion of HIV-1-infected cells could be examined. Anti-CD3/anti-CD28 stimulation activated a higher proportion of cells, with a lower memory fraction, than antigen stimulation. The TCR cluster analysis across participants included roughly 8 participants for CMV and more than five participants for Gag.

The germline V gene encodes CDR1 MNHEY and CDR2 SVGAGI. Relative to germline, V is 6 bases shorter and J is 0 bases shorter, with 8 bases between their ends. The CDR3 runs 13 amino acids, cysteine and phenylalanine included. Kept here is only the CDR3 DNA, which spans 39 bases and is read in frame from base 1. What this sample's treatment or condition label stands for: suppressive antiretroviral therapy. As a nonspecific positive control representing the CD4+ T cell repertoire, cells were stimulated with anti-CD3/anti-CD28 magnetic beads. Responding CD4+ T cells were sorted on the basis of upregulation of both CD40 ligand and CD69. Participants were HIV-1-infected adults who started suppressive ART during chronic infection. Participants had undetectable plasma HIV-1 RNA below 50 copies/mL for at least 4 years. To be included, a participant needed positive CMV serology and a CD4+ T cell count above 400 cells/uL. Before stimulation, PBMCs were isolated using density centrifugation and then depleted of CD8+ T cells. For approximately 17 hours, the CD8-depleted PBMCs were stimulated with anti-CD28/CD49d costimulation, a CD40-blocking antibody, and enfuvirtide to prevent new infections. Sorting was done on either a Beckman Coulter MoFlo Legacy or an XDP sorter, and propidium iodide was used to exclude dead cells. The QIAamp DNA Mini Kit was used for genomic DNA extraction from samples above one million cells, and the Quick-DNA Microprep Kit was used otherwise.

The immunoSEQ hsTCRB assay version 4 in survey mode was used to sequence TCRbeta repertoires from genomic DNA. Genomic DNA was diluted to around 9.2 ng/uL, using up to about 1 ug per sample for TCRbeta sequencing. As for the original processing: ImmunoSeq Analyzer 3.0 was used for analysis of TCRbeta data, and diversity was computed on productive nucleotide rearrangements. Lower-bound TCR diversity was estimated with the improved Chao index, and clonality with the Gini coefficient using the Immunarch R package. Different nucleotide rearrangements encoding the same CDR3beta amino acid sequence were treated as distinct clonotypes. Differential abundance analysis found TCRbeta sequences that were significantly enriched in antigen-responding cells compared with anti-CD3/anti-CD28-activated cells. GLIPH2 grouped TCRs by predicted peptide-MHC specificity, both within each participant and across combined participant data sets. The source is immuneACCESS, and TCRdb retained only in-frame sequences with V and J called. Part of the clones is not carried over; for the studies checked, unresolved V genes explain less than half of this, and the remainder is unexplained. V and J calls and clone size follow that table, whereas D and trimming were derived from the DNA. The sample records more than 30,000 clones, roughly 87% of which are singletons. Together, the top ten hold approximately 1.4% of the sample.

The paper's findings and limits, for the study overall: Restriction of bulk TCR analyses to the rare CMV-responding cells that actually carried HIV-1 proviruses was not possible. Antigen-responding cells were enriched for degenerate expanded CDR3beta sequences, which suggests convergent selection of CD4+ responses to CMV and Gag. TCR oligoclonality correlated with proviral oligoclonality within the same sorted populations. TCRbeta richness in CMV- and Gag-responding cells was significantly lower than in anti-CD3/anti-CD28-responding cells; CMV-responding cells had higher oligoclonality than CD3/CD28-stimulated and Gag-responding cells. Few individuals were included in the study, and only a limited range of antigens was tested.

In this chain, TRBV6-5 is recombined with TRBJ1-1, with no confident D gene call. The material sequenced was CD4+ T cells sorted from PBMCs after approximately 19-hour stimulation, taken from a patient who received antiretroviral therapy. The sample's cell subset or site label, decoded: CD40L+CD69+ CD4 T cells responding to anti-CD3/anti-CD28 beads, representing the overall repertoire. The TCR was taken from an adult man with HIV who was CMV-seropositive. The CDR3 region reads CASRGAMNTEAFF. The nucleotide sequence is TGTGCCAGCAGGGGTGCGATGAACACTGAAGCTTTCTTT.